A single sample gave rise to the 28 T cell receptor beta chains below, sequenced in a study of human T cells and chemical hapten exposure. Time point indicated: pre-sensitization, week 0. The treatment: therapeutic diphenylcyclopropenone sensitization with weekly scalp DPC. TCRdb recomputed calls from the RACE reads with MiXCR, one row per CDR3 protein. The sample has more than 250,000 distinct CDR3 sequences; roughly 8.9% are singletons. The material sequenced was whole blood, taken in connection with sensitization to the hapten diphenylcyclopropenone (DPC). The receptors were gathered from a woman aged 40 to 50 with alopecia areata. Some clones in this sample may be carry-over from other donors' samples.

In this sample, this clonotype turned up a few times. The chain links TRBV5-6 to TRBJ1-2; TRBD1 might be the D (6 bases). The germline V gene encodes CDR1 SGHDT and CDR2 YYEEEE. Trimming shortened V by 2 bases and J by 0 bases, and 11 bases separated the two germline ends. The CDR3 is 15 amino acids. DNA for the CDR3: TGTGCCAGCAGCTTTGGGGGCAGGCCTAACTATGGCTACACCTTC. Protein: CASSFGGRPNYGYTF. Combining the CDR3 with reference TRBV5-6 and TRBJ1-2 gives the whole variable domain DAGVTQSPTHLIKTRGQQVTLRCSPKSGHDTVSWYQQALGQGPQFIFQYYEEEERQRGNFPDRFSGHQFPNYSSELNVNALLLGDSALYLCASSFGGRPNYGYTFGSGTRLTVV.

This clonotype was counted ten times or more. The CDR3, as DNA: TGTGCCAGCAGTATTACGCTACTAGCGGGAGCCCATGAGCAGTTCTTC. It codes for CASSITLLAGAHEQFF. The chain carries TRBV28 and TRBJ2-1; 11 positions match TRBD2. Per the germline V gene, CDR1 is MDHEN and CDR2 is SYDVKM. V dropped 5 bases and J dropped 8; count of bases not matched to a gene: 11. The CDR3 is 16 amino acids.

Worth noting for this clonotype: A single base separates this from a much larger clone, so it may be a read error. The rearrangement links TRBV27 to TRBJ2-1; D remains unclear. The ends were cut back, 9 bases at V and 4 bases at J, with 10 bases in the middle. Germline assignment: CDR1 MNHEY and CDR2 SMNVEV (reference sequence). CDR3 length: 12 amino acids. CDR3 sequence reads: CARSTLYNEQFF. The DNA for the CDR3 is TGTGCCAGAAGCACCTTGTACAATGAGCAGTTCTTC.

This clonotype was seen a few times. This rearrangement joins TRBV6-2 or TRBV6-3 to TRBJ2-7; the D gene is possibly TRBD2 (6 bases). Germline loops: CDR1 MNHEY, CDR2 SVGEGT. The CDR3 contains 15 residues. Trimming took 6 bases from V and 0 from J, leaving 15 bases between them. Written as DNA, the CDR3 is TGTGCCAGCAGCCGAAGCGGGCCCAGCTCCTACGAGCAGTACTTC. Encoded protein: CASSRSGPSSYEQYF.

There are a few counts of this clonotype. The gene calls are TRBV4-2 and TRBJ2-7; D possibly corresponds to TRBD1 (5 bases). V shed 0 bases and J shed 3 bases, with 15 bases lying between them. CDR1 is LGHNA, CDR2 YNFKEQ, per germline. The CDR3 extends over 16 amino acids. The chain's CDR3 is CASSQDLGSRVYEQYF. CDR3 DNA sequence: TGTGCCAGCAGCCAAGATTTAGGCAGCAGGGTCTACGAGCAGTACTTC.

The table lists this clonotype with a few counts. The chain has TRBV18 and TRBJ1-1, with D unresolved. CDR1 is KGHSH and CDR2 is LQKENI in the germline V gene. The CDR3 loop spans 12 amino acids. V was clipped by 1 base and J by 9 bases, with 9 bases between them. CDR3 region: CASSPLGDKAFF. CDR3 nucleotides: TGTGCCAGCTCACCACTGGGAGATAAAGCTTTCTTT.

In this sample, this clonotype turned up many times. The gene calls are TRBV28 and TRBJ2-7; a possible D gene is TRBD1 (5 bases). The CDR3 consists of 12 residues. Germline values: CDR1 MDHEN, CDR2 SYDVKM. The germline V and J ends were trimmed by 6 bases and 3 bases, with 9 bases remaining between them. CDR3 sequence reads: CASSSDSYEQYF. The CDR3 nucleotides are TGTGCCAGCAGCTCCGACAGCTACGAGCAGTACTTC.

V gene TRBV6-2 or TRBV6-3 combines with J gene TRBJ1-5, with D perhaps TRBD1 (5 bases). The CDR3 loop spans 16 amino acids. Germline loops: CDR1 MNHEY, CDR2 SVGEGT. Trimming shortened V by 0 bases and J by 2 bases, and 11 bases separated the two germline ends. CDR3 DNA sequence: TGTGCCAGCAGTTACTCAGGGGACGCGGGCAATCAGCCCCAGCATTTT. This translates into CASSYSGDAGNQPQHF.

This clonotype was seen at least ten times. The J gene is TRBJ2-4, the V gene TRBV6-2 or TRBV6-3; tentatively, D is TRBD1 (6 bases). Germline CDR1 and CDR2: MNHEY and SVGEGT. The CDR3 contains 13 residues. V lost 7 bases and J lost 7, with 14 bases in between. The chain's CDR3 is CASKATGNNIQYF. DNA of the CDR3: TGTGCCAGCAAGGCCACAGGGAACAACATTCAGTACTTC.

This chain joins TRBV28 and TRBJ2-5; D might be TRBD1 (5 bases). Trimming removed 5 bases at V and 2 bases at J, with 12 bases between. The V gene's germline CDR1 is MDHEN and CDR2 SYDVKM. The CDR3 totals 14 residues. The CDR3 nucleotides are TGTGCCAGCAGTCCCCGACAGATTCAAGAGACCCAGTACTTC. Residues: CASSPRQIQETQYF. Combining the CDR3 with reference TRBV28 and TRBJ2-5 gives the whole variable domain DVKVTQSSRYLVKRTGEKVFLECVQDMDHENMFWYRQDPGLGLRLIYFSYDVKMKEKGDIPEGYSVSREKKERFSLILESASTNQTSMYLCASSPRQIQETQYFGPGTRLLVL.

This chain links TRBV6-5 with TRBJ2-3; D ambiguous. The V end lost 2 bases, the J end lost 3 bases, and 12 bases lay between the germline ends. The CDR3 extends over 15 amino acids. Germline lookup yields CDR1 MNHEY and CDR2 SVGAGI. The CDR3 is CASSYGPDPTDTQYF. The DNA for the CDR3 is TGTGCCAGCAGTTACGGGCCAGATCCGACAGATACGCAGTATTTT.

This chain connects TRBV27 to TRBJ2-3; 14 nucleotides line up with TRBD2. Germline V gene lookup returns CDR1 MNHEY and CDR2 SMNVEV (reference sequence). The length of the CDR3 is 15 residues. Unmatched junction bases numbered 2, after V lost 5 bases and J lost 4 bases. The CDR3 loop is CASSRGLAGADTQYF. The DNA of the CDR3 is TGTGCCAGCAGTCGGGGACTAGCGGGAGCAGATACGCAGTATTTT.

This clonotype was seen only a few times. The V gene is TRBV12-3 or TRBV12-4, the J gene TRBJ2-1; 9 positions agree with TRBD2. The CDR3 totals 13 residues. Germline trimming cut 5 bases from V and 8 bases from J; bases unmatched to any gene: 4. For the CDR3, the DNA is TGTGCCAGCAGTCCCGGGACTAGCCATGAGCAGTTCTTC. Residues: CASSPGTSHEQFF.

The J gene is TRBJ2-2, the V gene TRBV29-1; the match to TRBD1 covers 8 bases. The germline V gene has CDR1 SQVTM and CDR2 ANQGSEA. V lost 7 bases, J lost 6 bases, and 13 bases stayed unmatched. The CDR3 loop spans 15 amino acids. The CDR3 region has the DNA TGCAGCGCACAAACAGGACAGGGCAATCCCGGGGAGCTGTTTTTT. Amino acid sequence: CSAQTGQGNPGELFF.

This chain connects TRBV7-3 to TRBJ2-1; TRBD1 matches at 9 bases. Germline assignment: CDR1 SGHTA and CDR2 FQGTGA. Trimming cost V 4 bases and J 6 bases; bases outside gene matches: 10. The length of the CDR3 is 16 residues. This chain's CDR3 is CASSSAGQGQANEQFF. CDR3 nucleotides: TGTGCCAGCAGCTCCGCCGGACAGGGGCAAGCCAATGAGCAGTTCTTC.

The chain has TRBV6-5 and TRBJ2-2; D possibly corresponds to TRBD1 (6 bases). Germline loops: CDR1 MNHEY, CDR2 SVGAGI. V lost 6 bases to trimming and J lost 1 base, with 12 bases between them. The CDR3 is 15 amino acids. In DNA, the CDR3 is TGTGCCAGCAGATTCCGGACAGTGAACACCGGGGAGCTGTTTTTT. It yields the protein CASRFRTVNTGELFF.

This chain connects TRBV11-2 to TRBJ2-3, with D maybe TRBD2 (6 bases). The V end lost 7 bases, the J end lost 0 bases, and 14 bases lay between the germline ends. CDR3 length: 15 residues. CDR1 is SGHAT, CDR2 FQNNGV, per germline. CDR3 nucleotides: TGTGCCAGCACCGGCTGGGAGGCTAGCACAGATACGCAGTATTTT. Translation gives CASTGWEASTDTQYF. Combining the CDR3 with reference TRBV11-2 and TRBJ2-3 gives the whole variable domain EAGVAQSPRYKIIEKRQSVAFWCNPISGHATLYWYQQILGQGPKLLIQFQNNGVVDDSQLPKDRFSAERLKGVDSTLKIQPAKLEDSAVYLCASTGWEASTDTQYFGPGTRLTVL.

This chain uses TRBV6-1 with TRBJ2-3, with 13 bases fitting TRBD2. The CDR3 totals 16 residues. The V and J ends lost 4 bases and 5 bases, in that order; junction bases with no gene match: 6. Germline loops: CDR1 MNHNS, CDR2 SASEGT. DNA of the CDR3: TGTGCCAGCAGTGTTCTACTAGCGGGAGGGGGAGATACGCAGTATTTT. Protein: CASSVLLAGGGDTQYF.

This clonotype was observed many times. The V gene is TRBV7-6, the J gene TRBJ2-7, with D uncertain. V was clipped by 5 bases and J by 3 bases, with 14 bases between them. The CDR3 loop spans 14 amino acids. Looked up from germline, CDR1 is SGHVS and CDR2 is FNYEAQ. The chain's CDR3 is CASSRNTGLYEQYF. Here the CDR3 DNA reads TGTGCCAGCAGCCGAAATACCGGCCTCTACGAGCAGTACTTC. The full variable domain, completed using reference TRBV7-6 and TRBJ2-7, is GAGVSQSPRYKVTKRGQDVALRCDPISGHVSLYWYRQALGQGPEFLTYFNYEAQQDKSGLPNDRFSAERPEGSISTLTIQRTEQRDSAMYRCASSRNTGLYEQYFGPGTRLTVT.

This clonotype came up a few times. This sequence joins TRBV21-1 and TRBJ2-2; the DNA was not used to check the table's D call, TRBD1. TRBV21-1 is a pseudogene locus. This CDR3 region has 17 residues. CDR3 nucleotides: TGTGCCAGCAGCAAAGCGAGTGGAGGAAAGGGCGCCGGGGAGCTGTTTTTT. Residues: CASSKASGGKGAGELFF.

This clonotype showed up many times. The rearrangement uses TRBV6-6 and TRBJ2-5; no clear D. With 4 bases removed from V and 0 bases from J, the gap between germline ends came to 3 bases. This CDR3 region has 12 residues. Per germline, CDR1 MNHNY and CDR2 SVGAGI (reference sequence). In DNA form, the CDR3 reads TGTGCCAGCAGTTCCAACCAAGAGACCCAGTACTTC. Its protein is CASSSNQETQYF.

This clonotype showed up just a few times. The chain links TRBV18 to TRBJ2-7, with D perhaps TRBD2 (6 bases). The V gene's germline CDR1 is KGHSH and CDR2 LQKENI. Trimming took off 3 bases at V and 4 bases at J, with 16 bases between the two ends. The CDR3 has 15 residues. The CDR3 loop reads CASSPRQEGPYEQYF. The CDR3, as DNA: TGTGCCAGCTCACCCCGGCAGGAGGGGCCTTACGAGCAGTACTTC.

The rearrangement links TRBV5-4 to TRBJ2-2; D is possibly TRBD1 (6 bases). Per germline, CDR1 SGHNT and CDR2 YYREEE (reference sequence). V dropped 5 bases and J dropped 4 bases, with 15 bases sitting between them. There are 15 residues in the CDR3. The CDR3 reads CASRRAVQGTGELFF. In nucleotides, the CDR3 is TGTGCCAGCAGAAGGGCTGTACAGGGCACCGGGGAGCTGTTTTTT.

This clonotype came up many times. The rearrangement uses TRBV29-1 and TRBJ2-1; TRBD1 aligns across 11 bases. CDR1 SQVTM and CDR2 ANQGSEA come from the germline V gene. The ends lost 8 bases at V and 12 bases at J; junction bases unmatched: 15. This CDR3 spans 14 amino acids. The CDR3 DNA is TGCAGCTCCTCCGGGACAGGGGGGGGACTAGCGCAGTTCTTC. Amino acids: CSSSGTGGGLAQFF.

The chain couples TRBV7-2 to TRBJ2-5; 10 bases agree with TRBD1. The CDR3 totals 15 residues. The V segment lost 4 bases and the J segment 4 bases; nucleotides outside the gene matches: 6. CDR1 and CDR2 from the germline V gene are SGHTA and FQGNSA. DNA for the CDR3: TGTGCCAGCAGCTCAGCCGGGACAGGGGCAGAGACCCAGTACTTC. Translating it yields CASSSAGTGAETQYF.

In this sample, this clonotype turned up a few times. The chain links TRBV24-1 to TRBJ2-5, with TRBD1 matching over 7 bases. The germline CDR1 and CDR2 sequences are KGHDR and SFDVKD. This CDR3 is 16 amino acids long. With 1 base clipped from V and 0 bases from J, the junction kept 4 bases outside the gene matches. The CDR3 bases are TGTGCCACCAGTGATTTTCCCGACAGGGACCAAGAGACCCAGTACTTC. Translating gives CATSDFPDRDQETQYF.

This clonotype was seen ten or more times. The chain combines TRBV5-1 with TRBJ2-5; a possible D gene is TRBD1 (6 bases). The germline CDR1 and CDR2 sequences are SGHRS and YFSETQ. Trimming left V 3 bases short and J 1 base short, with 10 bases between. This CDR3 region has 14 residues. DNA of the CDR3: TGCGCCAGCAGCTCCGGACAGCTCCAAGAGACCCAGTACTTC. Encoded protein: CASSSGQLQETQYF.

Remarks on this clonotype: No conserved phenylalanine or tryptophan ends this CDR3, so it is likely a read error. The CDR3 here is CASSRPLGQGRYEQYI. Written as DNA, the CDR3 is TGTGCCAGCAGCCGGCCCCTGGGACAGGGGAGGTACGAGCAGTACATC. This chain uses TRBV28 with TRBJ2-7; 10 bases agree with TRBD1. With V trimmed by 6 bases and J by 4 bases, 12 bases remained unmatched. This CDR3 comprises 16 residues. Germline V CDR1 and CDR2: MDHEN, SYDVKM.